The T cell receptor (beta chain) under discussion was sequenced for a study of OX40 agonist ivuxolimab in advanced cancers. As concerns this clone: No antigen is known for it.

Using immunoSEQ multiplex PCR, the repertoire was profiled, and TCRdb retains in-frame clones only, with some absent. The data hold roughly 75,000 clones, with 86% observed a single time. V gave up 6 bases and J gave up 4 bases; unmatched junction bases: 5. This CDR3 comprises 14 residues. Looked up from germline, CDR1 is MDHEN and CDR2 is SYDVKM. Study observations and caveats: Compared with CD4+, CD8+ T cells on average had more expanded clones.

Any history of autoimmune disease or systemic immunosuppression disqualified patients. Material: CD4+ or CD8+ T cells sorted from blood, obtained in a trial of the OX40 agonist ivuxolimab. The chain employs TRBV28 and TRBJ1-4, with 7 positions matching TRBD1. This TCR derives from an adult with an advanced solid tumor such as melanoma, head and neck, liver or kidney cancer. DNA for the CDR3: TGTGCCAGCAGCCCCGGGACAGTTAATGAAAAACTGTTTTTT. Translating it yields CASSPGTVNEKLFF.